This TCR beta chain was sequenced for a study of response to subunit inactivated influenza vaccine. The study, taken as a whole, reports: It was the authors' suggestion that each seasonal influenza vaccination recruits few new T cells.

Germline trimming cut 4 bases from V and 7 bases from J; bases unmatched to any gene: 6. This CDR3 has 14 amino acids. Germline CDR1 reads SGHDT; CDR2 reads YYEEEE. This clonotype occurred a few times. The antigen is undetermined. Via MiXCR, TCRdb re-called the RT-PCR reads, giving one row per CDR3 protein. Of 540,000 or so distinct CDR3 sequences listed, 10% to 15% are singletons. Sequenced here: PBMCs from blood, sampled 35 to 45 days after vaccination. This sequence was found in a man in his fifties who received an inactivated influenza vaccine. The rearrangement joins TRBV5-6 to TRBJ1-2; 11 nucleotides match TRBD1. The CDR3 DNA reads TGTGCCAGCAGCCTGGACAGGGGGCGATCTGGCTACACCTTC. It codes for CASSLDRGRSGYTF.